This T cell receptor (beta chain) is drawn from a study of blood T cell repertoires in COVID-19. Study as a whole: Both acute and convalescent COVID-19 samples were obtained from the United States, Italy and Spain.

TCRdb's copy holds only in-frame clones and misses some; the assay was immunoSEQ multiplex PCR. The sample holds more than 150,000 clones, roughly 82% seen once. Per the germline V gene, CDR1 is ENHRY and CDR2 is SYGVKD. The CDR3 loop spans 14 amino acids. The V gene end was trimmed by 6 bases and the J gene end by 7 bases; junction bases not matched to a gene: 5. The cohort comprised adults aged 18 to 89 years residing in approximately 22 US areas. Sequences were obtained from PBMCs or T cells enriched from blood (not recorded which). The TCR sequence derives from a man aged 40-49 years who had recovered from COVID-19. The chain recombines TRBV10-3 with TRBJ1-6; the match to TRBD1 covers 8 bases. For the CDR3, the DNA is TGTGCCATCAGCCGGACAGGGTTCAATTCACCCCTCCACTTT. Translating it yields CAISRTGFNSPLHF.